This TCR beta chain was retrieved from a study of low-dose radiotherapy and immunotherapy resistance in tumors. Across the study: Treatment included intravenous cyclophosphamide dosed at 200 mg/m2 every two weeks, one day before radiation and immunotherapy. Patients' oral aspirin dose was 300 mg daily across four cycles from cycle 1 day 1.

The CDR3 has 19 residues. CDR1 is MGHRA, CDR2 YSYEKL, per germline. Trimming cost V 3 bases and J 0 bases; bases outside gene matches: 13. Priming of first-strand cDNA relied on TRAV- and TRBV-specific primers (covering alpha and beta chains). The PCR that amplified TCRs ran for approximately 20 cycles, relying on a constant-region primer and a V-primer adapter. TCRdb redid the calling of the reads with MiXCR, one entry per CDR3 protein. The sample holds about 80,000 distinct CDR3 sequences, less than 20% seen once. This clonotype came up many times. Time point reported: after trial treatment. Indicated treatment: LDRT plus nivolumab, ipilimumab, low-dose cyclophosphamide and aspirin (RACIN trial). Each eligible patient had an advanced solid tumor, and these tumors lacked tumor-infiltrating lymphocytes.

The clonotype originates from a male donor with prostate cancer. This chain joins TRBV4-1 and TRBJ2-7, with TRBD2 matching over 11 bases. Sequencing was performed on PBMCs, taken after low-dose radiotherapy plus immunotherapy. CDR3 residues: CASSHPKRVAGGSSYEQYF. The CDR3 nucleotides read TGCGCCAGCAGCCACCCCAAGAGGGTAGCGGGAGGGAGCTCCTACGAGCAGTACTTC.